One sample yielded the 26 T cell receptor beta chains listed below, sequenced in a study of preoperative IRX-2 immunotherapy in early breast cancer (dated by TCRdb to between 2017 and 2020). Sample treatment or condition, as interpreted from the label and publication: preoperative locoregional IRX-2 cytokine immunotherapy. The library was built by means of the immunoSEQ multiplex PCR assay. This is the immuneACCESS table as TCRdb keeps it, with only in-frame sequences that have V and J called. A part of the clones is gone; compared with another copy, unresolved V genes explain less than half, and the rest is unexplained. The sample yields about 11,000 clones; around 80% were counted once. About 6% of the sample comes from the top ten. The sample here was lymph node tissue, taken before IRX-2 immunotherapy. The receptors were gathered from a human donor with breast cancer.

The chain carries TRBV6-8 and TRBJ2-7; tentative D call: TRBD1 (6 bases). The germline V gene has CDR1 MNHGY and CDR2 SAAAGT. V was trimmed by 6 bases and J by 6 bases, leaving 15 bases between them. There are 13 residues in the CDR3. In nucleotides, the CDR3 is TGTGCCAGCAGCGTGACAGGTCGGACCGAGCAGTACTTC. Amino acid sequence: CASSVTGRTEQYF.

V gene TRBV5-1 combines with J gene TRBJ2-7; 11 nucleotides align to TRBD2. There are 16 residues in the CDR3. Germline trimming cut 4 bases from V and 1 base from J; bases unmatched to any gene: 7. Looked up from germline, CDR1 is SGHRS and CDR2 is YFSETQ. CDR3 residues: CASSGGTSGKSYEQYF. CDR3 nucleotides: TGCGCCAGCAGCGGGGGGACTAGCGGCAAATCCTACGAGCAGTACTTC.

This clone was detected once. The gene calls are TRBV7-1 and TRBJ2-7; 7 bases are shared with TRBD1. TRBV7-1 has ORF status, its function being uncertain. V was pared by 3 bases and J by 4 bases, with 9 bases of the junction left unmatched. The CDR3 spans 15 residues. Written as DNA, the CDR3 is TGTGCCAGCAGCTCGGGACAGACCCGAACGTACGAGCAGTACTTC. Translating it yields CASSSGQTRTYEQYF.

CDR3 sequence: CASSLETGVGGELFF. The CDR3 DNA sequence: TGCGCCAGCAGCTTGGAGACGGGGGTCGGCGGGGAGCTGTTTTTT. The chain joins TRBV5-1 to TRBJ2-2, with D possibly matching TRBD2 (6 bases). CDR1 is SGHRS, CDR2 YFSETQ, per germline. CDR3 length: 15 amino acids. V was shortened by 0 bases and J by 7 bases, with 13 bases between the two germline ends. Looking up the rest from reference TRBV5-1 and TRBJ2-2 gives the full variable domain: KAGVTQTPRYLIKTRGQQVTLSCSPISGHRSVSWYQQTPGQGLQFLFEYFSETQRNKGNFPGRFSGRQFSNSRSEMNVSTLELGDSALYLCASSLETGVGGELFFGEGSRLTVL.

This clone was seen once. The rearrangement links TRBV23-1 to TRBJ1-2; the D gene is possibly TRBD1 (5 bases). TRBV23-1 is noted as an ORF with a role that remains uncertain. V was shortened by 3 bases and J by 3 bases, with 11 bases between the two germline ends. This CDR3 contains 14 residues. CDR3 in amino acids: CASSQTTVDYGYTF. CDR3 coding DNA: TGCGCCAGCAGTCAGACGACAGTCGACTATGGCTACACCTTC.

V is TRBV29-1 and J is TRBJ2-7; 9 bases match TRBD1. The germline gives CDR1 SQVTM, CDR2 ANQGSEA. The trim removed 5 bases at V and 4 bases at J, leaving 18 bases unmatched. There are 17 residues in the CDR3. The CDR3: CSVLTGNRDRGGYEQYF. DNA for the CDR3: TGCAGCGTTCTAACTGGCAACCGAGACAGGGGGGGGTACGAGCAGTACTTC.

The chain couples TRBV18 to TRBJ1-2; 9 positions agree with TRBD1. CDR1 KGHSH and CDR2 LQKENI come from the germline V gene. J was trimmed by 8 bases and V by 3 bases; bases with no gene match: 13. The CDR3 spans 16 residues. Written as DNA, the CDR3 is TGTGCCAGCTCACCGTCTACAGGGGGCCGCGGAGGAGGCTACACCTTC. Protein sequence: CASSPSTGGRGGGYTF.

This clone was seen a handful of times. This chain links TRBV6-8 with TRBJ1-2; D is perhaps TRBD1 (6 bases). The length of the CDR3 is 14 residues. The V end was cut by 4 bases, the J end by 2 bases, with 11 bases between. CDR1 MNHGY and CDR2 SAAAGT come from the germline V gene. CDR3 sequence reads: CASSFIGQNYGYTF. CDR3 DNA: TGTGCCAGCAGTTTTATAGGACAGAACTATGGCTACACCTTC.

V gene TRBV19 combines with J gene TRBJ1-2, with 9 bases aligning to TRBD1. V was pared by 4 bases and J by 8 bases, with 8 bases of the junction left unmatched. CDR1 is LNHDA, CDR2 SQIVND, per germline (reference sequence). The CDR3 totals 14 residues. CDR3 residues: CASSTGQGVGGYTF. The DNA for the CDR3 is TGTGCCAGTAGTACGGGACAGGGAGTAGGCGGCTACACCTTC.

This chain connects TRBV28 to TRBJ1-4, with TRBD1 as a possible D gene (5 bases). CDR1 and CDR2 from the germline V gene are MDHEN and SYDVKM. Trimming pared 2 bases from V and 4 bases from J, leaving 8 bases between. This CDR3 spans 14 amino acids. Here the CDR3 DNA reads TGTGCCAGCAGTTTAGGAGGGGTTAATGAAAAACTGTTTTTT. Protein sequence: CASSLGGVNEKLFF. Full variable domain (outside the CDR3, taken from reference TRBV28 and TRBJ1-4): DVKVTQSSRYLVKRTGEKVFLECVQDMDHENMFWYRQDPGLGLRLIYFSYDVKMKEKGDIPEGYSVSREKKERFSLILESASTNQTSMYLCASSLGGVNEKLFFGSGTQLSVL.

The chain couples TRBV7-6 to TRBJ2-2; 11 bases map to TRBD2. Losses at the gene ends were 5 bases for V and 7 bases for J; bases not matched to a gene: 9. This CDR3 comprises 16 residues. Per the germline V gene, CDR1 is SGHVS and CDR2 is FNYEAQ. For the CDR3, the DNA is TGTGCCAGCAGCAAGGGACTAGCGGCCTCCGTCGGGGAGCTGTTTTTT. Encoded protein: CASSKGLAASVGELFF.

This sequence joins TRBV19 and TRBJ1-2; 10 bases map to TRBD1. Germline V CDR1 and CDR2: LNHDA, SQIVND (reference sequence). With 7 bases clipped from V and 5 bases from J, the junction kept 7 bases outside the gene matches. The CDR3 has 14 residues. The CDR3 DNA follows: TGTGCCAGTATGTGGACAGGGGGTTCTTATGGCTACACCTTC. Encoded protein: CASMWTGGSYGYTF. Based on the CDR3 plus reference TRBV19 and TRBJ1-2, the full variable domain is DGGITQSPKYLFRKEGQNVTLSCEQNLNHDAMYWYRQDPGQGLRLIYYSQIVNDFQKGDIAEGYSVSREKKESFPLTVTSAQKNPTAFYLCASMWTGGSYGYTFGSGTRLTVV.

The chain uses TRBV7-5 and TRBJ2-7; the D segment call TRBD1 is taken from the table without a DNA check. TRBV7-5 is described as a pseudogene. The CDR3 spans 14 residues. CDR3 in DNA: TGTGCCAGCAGCTTGGGTCAGGCTCCTTACGAGCAGTACTTC. The encoded protein is CASSLGQAPYEQYF.

This clone was counted a few times. As DNA, the CDR3 is TGCGCCAGCAGCTTGATGGGACAGGGGGCTGGGGCCAACGTCCTGACTTTC. Its protein is CASSLMGQGAGANVLTF. The chain combines TRBV5-1 with TRBJ2-6; TRBD1 matches 11 bases. The CDR3 totals 17 residues. Unmatched junction bases numbered 2, after V lost 1 base and J lost 2 bases. The germline CDR1 and CDR2 sequences are SGHRS and YFSETQ.

The chain couples TRBV7-7 to TRBJ2-7; maybe TRBD2 (7 bases). CDR1 is SSHAT, CDR2 FNYEAQ, per germline (reference sequence). V lost 5 bases and J lost 3, with 23 bases in between. This CDR3 is 17 amino acids long. The CDR3 region has the DNA TGTGCCAGCAGCGGGCGCGGGGGCGGGTTTATCGGCTACGAGCAGTACTTC. Amino acid sequence: CASSGRGGGFIGYEQYF.

The J gene is TRBJ2-3, the V gene TRBV1; the tabulated D call, TRBD1, remains unverified against the DNA. TRBV1 is tagged as a pseudogene. CDR3 size: 15 residues. CDR3 in amino acids: CASSQVKGYTDTQYF. The CDR3 DNA follows: TGCGCCAGCAGCCAAGTAAAGGGGTACACAGATACGCAGTATTTT.

V and J are TRBV28 and TRBJ1-2, with a tentative D call TRBD1 (5 bases). CDR1 and CDR2 (germline): MDHEN, SYDVKM. This CDR3 spans 16 amino acids. V was shortened by 5 bases and J by 8 bases, with 24 bases between the two germline ends. As DNA, the CDR3 is TGTGCCAGCAGTCTAACCGGGACCGAAAAAGTGAAAGGCTACACCTTC. Translating it yields CASSLTGTEKVKGYTF.

CDR3 region: CASSSRTGERLRLAGYGYTF. Here the CDR3 DNA reads TGTGCCAGCAGCTCAAGGACAGGGGAGAGGTTGCGGTTGGCTGGGTATGGCTACACCTTC. V gene TRBV11-3 combines with J gene TRBJ1-2, with 9 positions matching TRBD1. CDR3 length: 20 residues. Germline V gives CDR1 SGHNT, CDR2 YENEEA. Unmatched junction bases numbered 23, after V lost 4 bases and J lost 5 bases.

The V call is TRBV29-1, the J call TRBJ1-1; 7 bases map to TRBD1. CDR1 is SQVTM and CDR2 is ANQGSEA in the germline V gene. The CDR3 runs to 14 residues. V was clipped by 7 bases and J by 1 base; unmatched bases: 9. The CDR3 reads CSARRQGRNTEAFF. The CDR3 bases are TGCAGCGCTAGACGACAGGGAAGGAACACTGAAGCTTTCTTT. Looking up the rest from reference TRBV29-1 and TRBJ1-1 gives the full variable domain: SAVISQKPSRDICQRGTSLTIQCQVDSQVTMMFWYRQQPGQSLTLIATANQGSEATYESGFVIDKFPISRPNLTFSTLTVSNMSPEDSSIYLCSARRQGRNTEAFFGQGTRLTVV.

This clone has only a few counts. The chain carries TRBV11-3 and TRBJ1-2; possible D gene TRBD1, 5 bases. The germline V and J ends were trimmed by 5 bases and 4 bases, with 14 bases remaining between them. The CDR3 totals 14 residues. Per the germline V gene, CDR1 is SGHNT and CDR2 is YENEEA. CDR3 sequence reads: CASSRQGPGYGYTF. CDR3 nucleotide sequence: TGTGCCAGCAGCCGCCAGGGCCCGGGCTATGGCTACACCTTC.

J is TRBJ2-7 and V is TRBV6-8, with D perhaps being TRBD1 or TRBD2 (6 bases each). V was trimmed by 6 bases and J by 1 base, leaving 25 bases between them. The CDR3 runs 18 residues. Germline-derived CDR1 and CDR2 are MNHGY and SAAAGT. The chain's CDR3 is CASSRGQSGGRSSYEQYF. CDR3 nucleotides: TGTGCCAGCAGCCGGGGGCAGTCTGGAGGGAGGAGTTCCTACGAGCAGTACTTC.

J is TRBJ2-2 and V is TRBV6-8, with D possibly matching TRBD1 (5 bases). V lost 6 bases and J 4 bases, leaving 9 bases between the germline ends. CDR3 length: 13 residues. Germline V gene data show CDR1 as MNHGY and CDR2 as SAAAGT. CDR3 amino acids: CASRSGITGELFF. DNA for the CDR3: TGTGCCAGCAGATCAGGGATCACCGGGGAGCTGTTTTTT.

The chain is built from TRBV19 and TRBJ2-1; 8 bases align to TRBD2. Germline trimming cut 5 bases from V and 6 bases from J; bases unmatched to any gene: 12. The germline gives CDR1 LNHDA, CDR2 SQIVND (reference sequence). The CDR3 is 16 residues long. The CDR3 is CASSRQAGVWVNEQFF. The CDR3 nucleotides are TGTGCCAGTAGTCGTCAAGCGGGGGTTTGGGTCAATGAGCAGTTCTTC.

This rearrangement joins TRBV15 to TRBJ1-1; maybe TRBD1 (5 bases). Trimming took off 1 base at V and 0 bases at J, with 9 bases between the two ends. Germline loops: CDR1 LNHNV, CDR2 YYDKDF (reference sequence). The length of the CDR3 is 15 residues. CDR3 sequence: CATSRGGGMNTEAFF. The CDR3 DNA reads TGTGCCACCAGCAGAGGCGGGGGGATGAACACTGAAGCTTTCTTT.

The rearrangement joins TRBV7-6 to TRBJ1-2; 9 nucleotides match TRBD1. The V gene end was trimmed by 5 bases and the J gene end by 8 bases; junction bases not matched to a gene: 9. Germline V gives CDR1 SGHVS, CDR2 FNYEAQ. The CDR3 spans 14 residues. The CDR3 nucleotides read TGTGCCAGCAGCCCGGGACAGGGTGAATCGGGCTACACCTTC. Translated, it gives CASSPGQGESGYTF.

This CDR3 is CASSKWDRGLSAYGYTF. The DNA for the CDR3 is TGTGCCAGCTCGAAGTGGGACAGGGGCCTCTCGGCCTATGGCTACACCTTC. J is TRBJ1-2 and V is TRBV28; 10 positions match TRBD1. The CDR3 has 17 amino acids. J lost 4 bases, V lost 8 bases, and 16 bases had no gene match. Germline values: CDR1 MDHEN, CDR2 SYDVKM.